Reported below is one T cell receptor beta chain. No cognate antigen has been identified for it. No quality values exist for individual bases; no much larger clone is one base distant. The source of the sample is a study of OX40 agonist ivuxolimab in advanced cancers. About the investigation overall: The costimulatory receptor OX40 (CD134) was targeted by ivuxolimab, a fully human IgG2 agonistic monoclonal antibody. Peripheral TCRbeta sequencing aimed to test whether ivuxolimab altered TCR sequence diversity and caused clonal T-cell expansion. In the dose-escalation cohort, over 65% of patients were male, and the mean age was around 60 years, with a range of about 23 to 90. Intravenous ivuxolimab was administered to patients every 2 weeks at six dose levels: 0.01, 0.1, 0.3, 1.5, 3 and 10 mg/kg. Three dose-escalation patients achieved partial responses, one with hepatocellular carcinoma and two with cutaneous melanoma. Of the 50 to 55 patients in dose escalation, about 19 had hepatocellular carcinoma, around 15 had melanoma, 9 had renal cell carcinoma and 9 had head and neck cancer. Patients were allowed to have had prior anti-PD-1, anti-PD-L1 or anti-CTLA-4 therapy, and approximately 40% of the dose-escalation patients had been treated with checkpoint inhibitors. The paper covers the monotherapy dose-escalation part of the phase I ivuxolimab trial, which included N ≈ 57 patients.

Study-level results and caveats: After ivuxolimab, expanded clones were on average more numerous among CD8+ T cells than among CD4+ T cells. Antigen specificity was not determined for the clonally expanded peripheral T cells. At doses of 0.1 to 3.0 mg/kg, clonal expansion of both CD4+ and CD8+ T cells in blood was seen between baseline and week 6. Low levels of normalized T-cell clonal expansion were also seen in some patients who did not respond. In partial responders in the 0.1-3.0 mg/kg groups, normalized peripheral clonal expansion was found to be among the lowest, especially among CD8+ T cells.

Patients with a history of autoimmune disease or receiving systemic immunosuppression were excluded from the trial. Peripheral blood for TCR sequencing was collected from all dose cohorts at baseline, on cycle 4 day 1, and on cycle 7 day 1. Samples came from an open-label, multicenter, first-in-human phase I dose-escalation trial of ivuxolimab. The trial enrolled adults with locally advanced or metastatic head and neck squamous cell, hepatocellular, melanoma or renal cell carcinoma. Before TCR sequencing, CD4+ T cells and CD8+ T cells from peripheral blood were sorted into separate populations. To sequence the TCRbeta CDR3 region, genomic DNA was isolated from the sorted cells. The immunoSEQ Assay was used for sequencing of TCRbeta CDR3 regions. TCRdb provides this immuneACCESS table in a form limited to in-frame rearrangements. Some clones are lacking; in checked studies, under half of them reflect an unresolved V gene, and why the rest are absent is not known. The sample table contains tens of thousands of clones; only one count was recorded for more than 80% of them. The top ten clones comprise under 3% of the sample.

The CDR3 starts with the cysteine, ends with the phenylalanine, and has 15 residues. The sequence is cut down to CDR3 DNA, 45 bases in frame from base 1. The germline V gene yields MNHNS for CDR1 and SASEGT for CDR2. A distance of 14 bases separates the germline ends of V and J, which lose 4 bases and 4 bases respectively. The receptor comes from an adult with an advanced solid tumor such as melanoma, head and neck, liver or kidney cancer. The V and J genes are TRBV6-1 and TRBJ1-3, with the D gene too uncertain to name. The specimen was CD4+ or CD8+ T cells sorted from blood, collected in a trial of the OX40 agonist ivuxolimab. The DNA is as follows: TGTGCCAGCAGTGTACAGCAAGGGCGAGGAAACACCATATATTTT. Translated, it reads CASSVQQGRGNTIYF.